The 17 T cell receptor beta chains below were found in one sample sequenced in a study of technical replicates of blood from four donors. Sequencing used immunoSEQ multiplex PCR; TCRdb keeps in-frame clones, though not all of them. This sample carries around 68,000 clones, around 92% of them seen once, and the ten largest clones take less than 0.4%. Material for sequencing was T cells isolated from PBMCs. The source is a human donor in good health. Some clones in this sample may be carry-over from other donors' samples.

This chain connects TRBV28 to TRBJ2-7, with 12 positions matching TRBD2. The germline V gene has CDR1 MDHEN and CDR2 SYDVKM. The V and J ends lost 6 bases and 12 bases, in that order; junction bases with no gene match: 33. This CDR3 has 21 amino acids. CDR3 in amino acids: CASSPRKFDPTSGSPAFGAYF. The CDR3 nucleotides read TGTGCCAGCAGCCCCCGAAAGTTTGATCCGACTAGCGGGAGTCCAGCTTTTGGGGCGTACTTC.

The rearrangement uses TRBV28 and TRBJ1-1; no reliable D call. This CDR3 comprises 14 residues. V was pared by 4 bases and J by 1 base, with 10 bases between. Looked up from germline, CDR1 is MDHEN and CDR2 is SYDVKM. CDR3 residues: CASSSRRRNTEAFF. CDR3 DNA: TGTGCCAGCAGTTCACGGAGACGGAACACTGAAGCTTTCTTT.

J is TRBJ2-7 and V is TRBV5-1, with D possibly being TRBD1 (6 bases). V lost 0 bases, J lost 0 bases, and 10 bases lay in between. Germline V gives CDR1 SGHRS, CDR2 YFSETQ. CDR3 length: 15 amino acids. CDR3 nucleotide sequence: TGCGCCAGCAGCTTGGAGGTGGACAGCTCCTACGAGCAGTACTTC. Its translation is CASSLEVDSSYEQYF.

V gene TRBV5-4 combines with J gene TRBJ2-2; tentative D call: TRBD1 (5 bases). V was shortened by 1 base and J by 4 bases, with 8 bases between the two germline ends. Germline V CDR1 and CDR2: SGHNT, YYREEE (reference sequence). The CDR3 spans 14 residues. The CDR3 DNA is TGTGCCAGCAGCTTGACAGGTCCCACCGGGGAGCTGTTTTTT. Translation: CASSLTGPTGELFF.

The chain carries TRBV5-1 and TRBJ2-1, with TRBD1 matching over 7 bases. CDR3 length equals 14 residues. The junction had 10 bases not matched to a gene; V was cut back by 4 bases and J by 9 bases. Per the germline V gene, CDR1 is SGHRS and CDR2 is YFSETQ. The CDR3 DNA is TGCGCCAGCAGCGGATTGACAGGGTCGGGTGAGCAGTTCTTC. Translation gives CASSGLTGSGEQFF.

V usage is TRBV13 and J usage is TRBJ2-1, with TRBD2 as a possible D gene (5 bases). CDR1 is PRHDT, CDR2 FYEKMQ, per germline (reference sequence). The CDR3 spans 13 residues. The V end lost 1 base, the J end lost 9 bases, and 10 bases lay between the germline ends. For the CDR3, the DNA is TGTGCCAGCAGCTTAGTTCGAGGGAGTGAGCAGTTCTTC. Translated: CASSLVRGSEQFF.

The chain carries TRBV19 and TRBJ1-4, with 9 bases identical to TRBD1. Looked up from germline, CDR1 is LNHDA and CDR2 is SQIVND (reference sequence). Trimming at V came to 4 bases and at J to 8 bases, leaving 5 bases not matched to a gene. CDR3 length equals 14 residues. The CDR3 sequence: CASSTGTGREKLFF. The CDR3 DNA follows: TGTGCCAGTAGTACTGGGACAGGGAGAGAAAAACTGTTTTTT. Together with reference TRBV19 and TRBJ1-4, the CDR3 gives the full variable domain: DGGITQSPKYLFRKEGQNVTLSCEQNLNHDAMYWYRQDPGQGLRLIYYSQIVNDFQKGDIAEGYSVSREKKESFPLTVTSAQKNPTAFYLCASSTGTGREKLFFGSGTQLSVL.

The CDR3 is CASSSRTGASTDTQYF. The CDR3 nucleotides are TGTGCCAGCAGCTCCCGGACAGGGGCTAGCACAGATACGCAGTATTTT. This chain connects TRBV11-2 to TRBJ2-3; TRBD1 aligns across 9 bases. With 4 bases clipped from V and 0 bases from J, the junction kept 5 bases outside the gene matches. Germline CDR1 reads SGHAT; CDR2 reads FQNNGV. CDR3 length: 16 amino acids.

The chain carries TRBV5-1 and TRBJ1-1; D is possibly TRBD1 (5 bases). Germline lookup yields CDR1 SGHRS and CDR2 YFSETQ. V was shortened by 0 bases and J by 0 bases, with 9 bases between the two germline ends. The CDR3 has 15 residues. CDR3 sequence reads: CASSLGGTLNTEAFF. The CDR3 bases are TGCGCCAGCAGCTTGGGGGGGACTCTGAACACTGAAGCTTTCTTT.

The V gene is TRBV19, the J gene TRBJ1-5; 8 nucleotides align to TRBD1. In germline, CDR1 is LNHDA, CDR2 SQIVND (reference sequence). The CDR3 covers 16 residues. V lost 7 bases, J lost 1 base, and 9 bases stayed unmatched. The CDR3 region has the DNA TGTGCCAGTACCGTTACAGGGGGTAGGAGCAATCAGCCCCAGCATTTT. This sequence encodes CASTVTGGRSNQPQHF.

This sequence joins TRBV9 and TRBJ1-1, with D unresolved. Germline loops: CDR1 SGDLS, CDR2 YYNGEE. CDR3 size: 15 residues. Trimming took 0 bases from V and 1 from J, leaving 10 bases between them. CDR3 sequence reads: CASSVDGQKNTEAFF. As DNA, the CDR3 is TGTGCCAGCAGCGTAGATGGGCAAAAGAACACTGAAGCTTTCTTT.

The V gene is TRBV6-5, the J gene TRBJ2-5; TRBD2 matches at 8 bases. Germline trimming cut 2 bases from V and 4 bases from J; bases unmatched to any gene: 9. The CDR3 contains 16 residues. CDR1 and CDR2 from the germline V gene are MNHEY and SVGAGI. The CDR3 loop reads CASSYLEAGGSETQYF. CDR3 bases: TGTGCCAGCAGTTACCTCGAGGCGGGAGGATCAGAGACCCAGTACTTC.

This clone was seen a single time. The chain has TRBV29-1 and TRBJ2-7, with TRBD1 matching over 7 bases. In germline, CDR1 is SQVTM, CDR2 ANQGSEA. The junction had 5 bases not matched to a gene; V was cut back by 4 bases and J by 5 bases. There are 12 residues in the CDR3. CDR3 in DNA: TGCAGCGTTGGAACAGGGGCGGACGAGCAGTACTTC. Translating gives CSVGTGADEQYF.

The V and J genes are TRBV7-2 and TRBJ2-1; 9 bases match TRBD1. Trimming took 10 bases from V and 5 from J; bases not matched to a gene: 9. Germline assignment: CDR1 SGHTA and CDR2 FQGNSA. CDR3 length: 14 amino acids. DNA for the CDR3: TGTGCCACTACCTCGGGGACAGGGAACAATGAGCAGTTCTTC. Its translation: CATTSGTGNNEQFF.

The V gene is TRBV6-4, the J gene TRBJ1-1; D is undetermined. The V end was cut by 0 bases, the J end by 10 bases, with 15 bases between. This CDR3 contains 14 residues. Germline CDR1 and CDR2: MRHNA and SNTAGT. The CDR3 here is CASSDSSHSQGAFF. In DNA form, the CDR3 reads TGTGCCAGCAGTGACTCGTCACACAGTCAAGGAGCTTTCTTT.

The chain recombines TRBV7-7 with TRBJ2-3; tentative D call: TRBD2 (6 bases). Per the germline V gene, CDR1 is SSHAT and CDR2 is FNYEAQ (reference sequence). The CDR3 length is 14 residues. The CDR3: CASGLFGGTDTQYF. The CDR3 DNA follows: TGTGCTAGCGGATTATTCGGGGGCACAGATACGCAGTATTTT.

This clone was seen a single time. This chain links TRBV4-1 with TRBJ1-1, with 8 bases matching TRBD1. In germline, CDR1 is MGHRA, CDR2 YSYEKL. The V segment lost 3 bases and the J segment 4 bases; nucleotides outside the gene matches: 13. This CDR3 has 17 amino acids. The CDR3 region has the DNA TGCGCCAGCAGCCAGGGACAGGCCCCTTGGGCAACCACTGAAGCTTTCTTT. Translated: CASSQGQAPWATTEAFF.